This T cell receptor (beta chain) emerged from a study of cytomegalovirus exposure and HLA in healthy donors. As to this clone: The antigen is undetermined.

All the people who gave samples were healthy bone marrow donors. Findings of the study overall: Among the CMV-associated chains, a few were confirmed in vitro as specific for CMV antigens. Immune exposure information comprised only CMV serostatus. Researchers reported from a later analysis that most CMV-associated TCR beta chains appeared HLA-restricted.

The length of the CDR3 is 14 residues. Germline lookup yields CDR1 LNHDA and CDR2 SQIVND (reference sequence). The V and J ends lost 2 bases and 4 bases respectively, with 11 bases between them. The PCR made use of 60 Vbeta and 13 Jbeta primers. Some clones are missing from TCRdb's copy, which holds only in-frame ones; the method was immunoSEQ multiplex PCR. This table holds roughly 190,000 clones, 10% to 15% found once. Sequencing was carried out using PBMCs. This TCR came from a man aged 45 to 65 in good health and CMV-seropositive. J is TRBJ1-1 and V is TRBV19; tentative D call: TRBD1 (5 bases). For the CDR3, the DNA is TGTGCCAGTAGTATAACGGCGGGGGGCACTGAAGCTTTCTTT. Its translation is CASSITAGGTEAFF.